This entry features one TCR beta chain sequence. Its antigen remains unidentified. No clone much larger than this one lies a single base away; base qualities are absent. The CDR3, cysteine through phenylalanine, is 11 amino acids long. CDR3 DNA is the only sequence kept; it has 33 bases, read in frame from the first base. Looking up the germline V gene (reference sequence) yields CDR1 DFQATT and CDR2 SNEGSKA. Trimming at the junction amounts to 7 bases on V and 6 bases on J, and the germline ends lie 10 bases apart. The time point label, as the study defines it: baseline before first vaccination. The vaccinee samples were drawn from two UK trials, COV001 and COV002, one of which was a single-blind randomized controlled phase 2/3 trial testing AZD1222 (ChAdOx1 nCoV-19) in healthy adults. For TCRbeta chain sequencing, PBMC samples were collected from trial participants at day 0 and at day 28 after the second dose.

This entry comes from a study of T cell responses to AZD1222 COVID-19 vaccine listed by TCRdb under 2021. For the wider study: AZD1222 recipients whose second dose came at about 4 weeks and those whose second dose came at about 12 weeks were combined into one group, since spike-specific TCR depth and breadth did not differ between the two schedules. Enrollment into the trials was organized by age into subgroups of 18-55, 56-69 and 70-plus years, and those subgroups contained approximately 150, 30 and 60 TCR-sequenced participants, respectively. TCR sequencing was performed for 230 to 250 trial participants, of whom about 200 were given two doses of AZD1222 and some 26 were given two doses of MenACWY control vaccine. Here is what the overall study found, with its caveats: Because no samples from the day 14 peak response were available, repertoires could be characterized only after the peak T cell response. Reportedly, almost half of the unique spike-specific TCRs recognized epitopes lying outside the regions that are mutated in the B.1.351 and B.1.1.7 variants. CD4 TCRs associated with the vaccine covered the entire spike protein, and the dominant responses were in regions 160-218 and 743-854. Spike-specific TCR breadth and depth rose significantly after two AZD1222 doses compared with day 0 and with MenACWY recipients. Participants were mostly white British, with more females than males. The authors suggested clonal diversity may have been underestimated. The 56-69-year group was small, and its depth increase did not reach significance, likely because of low power. Conclusions about previously exposed vaccinees are limited, since just six AZD1222 recipients were seropositive for SARS-CoV-2 at baseline.

The CDR3 regions of human TCRbeta chains were analyzed by immunosequencing. In the paper's pipeline: TCRs in the repertoires were compared against a reference library of SARS-CoV-2-specific TCRs that had been generated with the MIRA antigen-specificity platform. Breadth meant the fraction of unique TCRs that were SARS-CoV-2-associated, whereas depth meant the fraction of total T cells that were SARS-CoV-2-associated. Each spike-specific TCR was assigned to its reactive spike region and to a CD4 or CD8 class using the MIRA data. Log10-transformed breadth and depth values were compared by one-way ANOVA with Sidak's multiple comparisons tests. TCRdb took this table from immuneACCESS and kept in-frame rearrangements with V and J called. Such tables lack part of the clones; where checked against another copy, unresolved V genes explain under half of the gap, and the rest is unexplained. V and J calls and clone size are copied from that table; D and trimming were computed from the DNA. Recorded for this sample are roughly 100,000 clones; approximately 86% of them occurred a single time. Of the sample, 5% falls within the top ten clones.

The receptor's source is an adult in good health. The sample was peripheral blood, taken on day 0 of AZD1222 vaccination. The chain employs TRBV20-1 and TRBJ2-1; TRBD2 is possibly the D segment (5 matching bases). The CDR3 protein sequence reads: CSVNEGNEQFF. The DNA is as follows: TGCAGTGTCAATGAGGGCAATGAGCAGTTCTTC.